This T cell receptor beta chain appears in the sequencing data of a study of cytomegalovirus exposure and HLA in healthy donors. The CDR3 has 16 residues. Trimming removed 4 bases from V and 2 bases from J, with 15 bases in between. CDR1 is MDHEN, CDR2 SYDVKM, per germline. On this clone: What it recognizes is unknown.

General study points: A missense DCLRE1C variant was associated with V- and J-gene trimming of TCR beta chains in a later analysis, and an independent cohort replicated the association. Earlier findings revealed that most TCR beta V segments proved productive either about 90% or about 30% of the time.

Vbeta (60) and Jbeta (13) primers were used in the PCR. Produced via immunoSEQ multiplex PCR; TCRdb's table is partial and in-frame only. The sample records 150,000 to 200,000 clones, 79% being singletons. The chain links TRBV28 to TRBJ2-1; D is ambiguous. The sequenced sample consisted of PBMCs. This TCR was sampled from a woman aged 45 to 65 in good health and CMV-seronegative. The CDR3 sequence is CASSSVQLLAYNEQFF. CDR3 nucleotides: TGTGCCAGCAGTTCCGTACAGCTTCTTGCCTACAATGAGCAGTTCTTC.